This T cell receptor (beta chain) was captured by sequencing in a study of cytomegalovirus exposure and HLA in healthy donors. A word on this clone: Its antigen remains unidentified.

The CDR3 covers 17 residues. Trimming removed 4 bases from V and 2 bases from J, with 17 bases in between. Germline assignment: CDR1 LGHNA and CDR2 YNFKEQ. Study conclusions and caveats: The HLA-A and HLA-B alleles of most subjects were reportedly predicted accurately from TCR beta sequences.

The PCR ran on 60 Vbeta and 13 Jbeta primers. Libraries were prepared by immunoSEQ multiplex PCR; TCRdb keeps only in-frame clonotypes and omits some of them. The sample holds some 120,000 clones. The sequencing input was PBMCs. The origin of this receptor is a man in his thirties or forties in good health and CMV-seronegative. The chain employs TRBV4-2 and TRBJ2-2; D remains ambiguous. The CDR3 sequence is CASSLASWALNTGELFF. The DNA of the CDR3 is TGTGCCAGCAGCCTTGCCTCGTGGGCGCTAAACACCGGGGAGCTGTTTTTT.